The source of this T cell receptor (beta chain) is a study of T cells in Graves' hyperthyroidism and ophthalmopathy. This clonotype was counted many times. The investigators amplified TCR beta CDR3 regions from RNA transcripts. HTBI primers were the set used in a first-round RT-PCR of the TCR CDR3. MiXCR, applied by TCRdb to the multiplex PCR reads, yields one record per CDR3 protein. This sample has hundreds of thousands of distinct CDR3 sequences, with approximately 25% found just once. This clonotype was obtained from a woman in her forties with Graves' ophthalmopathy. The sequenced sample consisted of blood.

The CDR3 nucleotides are TGTGCCAGCAGCTTAGGGCGACAGGGGAAGGGCTACGAGCAGTACTTC. This codes for CASSLGRQGKGYEQYF. The chain couples TRBV7-8 to TRBJ2-7; TRBD1 aligns across 8 bases. CDR3 length: 16 residues. With V trimmed by 1 base and J by 3 bases, 8 bases remained unmatched. Germline CDR1 and CDR2: SGHVS and FQNEAQ.